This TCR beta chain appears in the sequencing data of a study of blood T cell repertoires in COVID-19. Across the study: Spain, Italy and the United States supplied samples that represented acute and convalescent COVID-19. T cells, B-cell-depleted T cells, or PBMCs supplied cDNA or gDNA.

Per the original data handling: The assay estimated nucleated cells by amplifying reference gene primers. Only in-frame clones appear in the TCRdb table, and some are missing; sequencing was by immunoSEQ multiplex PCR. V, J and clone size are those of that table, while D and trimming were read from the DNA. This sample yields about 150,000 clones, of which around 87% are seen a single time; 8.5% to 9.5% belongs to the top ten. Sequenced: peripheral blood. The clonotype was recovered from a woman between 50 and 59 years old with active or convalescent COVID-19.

The CDR3 nucleotides are TGTGCCAGCAGCTTGGTGGGGCGTAACTATGGCTACACCTTC. As protein: CASSLVGRNYGYTF. This rearrangement joins TRBV7-8 to TRBJ1-2; weak D call: TRBD1 (5 bases). The V gene lost 3 bases and the J gene lost 1 base, with 9 bases spanning the gap. The CDR3 length is 14 residues. Germline loops: CDR1 SGHVS, CDR2 FQNEAQ.